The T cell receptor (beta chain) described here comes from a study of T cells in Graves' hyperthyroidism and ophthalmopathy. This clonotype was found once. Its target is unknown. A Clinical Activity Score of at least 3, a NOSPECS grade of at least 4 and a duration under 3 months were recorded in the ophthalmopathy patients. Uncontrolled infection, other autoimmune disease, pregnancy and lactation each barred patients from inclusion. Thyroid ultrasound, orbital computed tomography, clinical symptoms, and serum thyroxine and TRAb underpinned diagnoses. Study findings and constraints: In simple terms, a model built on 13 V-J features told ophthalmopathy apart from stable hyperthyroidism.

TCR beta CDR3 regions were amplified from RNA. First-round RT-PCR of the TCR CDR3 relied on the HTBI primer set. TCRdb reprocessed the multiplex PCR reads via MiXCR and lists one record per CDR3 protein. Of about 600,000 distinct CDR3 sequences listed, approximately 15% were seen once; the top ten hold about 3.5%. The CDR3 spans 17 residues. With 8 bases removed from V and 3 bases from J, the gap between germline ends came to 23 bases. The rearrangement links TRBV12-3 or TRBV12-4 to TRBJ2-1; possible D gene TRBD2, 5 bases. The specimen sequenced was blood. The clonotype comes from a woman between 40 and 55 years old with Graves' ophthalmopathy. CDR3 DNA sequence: TGTGCCAGCGGTCAAACCCCTCTAGCCGGAGACTACAATGAGCAGTTCTTC. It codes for CASGQTPLAGDYNEQFF.